These 30 T cell receptor beta chains share one sample of origin, sequenced in a study of blood T cells in healthy people across ages. Alongside a J-beta primer mix, a sample-barcoded 5' primer served in a second PCR lasting 7 to 11 cycles. Each CDR3 protein gets one entry after TCRdb re-called the 5' RACE reads with MiXCR. The sample lists about 1 million distinct CDR3 sequences; 20% to 25% were seen once. A further study also used this sample, focusing on T cells of mothers and their children.

Material: blood. These receptors came from a girl aged 2 to 10 in good health.

This clonotype has just one count. The V and J genes are TRBV20-1 and TRBJ2-5; 8 nucleotides align to TRBD2. CDR1 and CDR2 from the germline V gene are DFQATT and SNEGSKA (reference sequence). There are 13 residues in the CDR3. Trimming took 8 bases from V and 5 from J; bases not matched to a gene: 10. This CDR3 reads CSILAGRPETQYF. The CDR3 DNA sequence: TGCAGTATCTTAGCGGGGAGGCCGGAGACCCAGTACTTC.

This clonotype has more than one count but fewer than ten. V is TRBV20-1 and J is TRBJ2-5; no clear D gene. CDR1 is DFQATT, CDR2 SNEGSKA, per germline (reference sequence). V was pared by 1 base and J by 7 bases, with 22 bases between. The CDR3 length is 16 residues. The CDR3 loop is CSARALRARDTRTQYF. CDR3 in DNA: TGCAGTGCTAGAGCTCTACGGGCAAGGGATACAAGGACCCAGTACTTC.

Only a few counts were recorded for this clonotype. The rearrangement links TRBV6-1 to TRBJ2-1; 10 nucleotides match TRBD2. V trimming: 3 bases; J trimming: 4 bases; junction bases outside the gene matches: 6. The CDR3 extends over 16 amino acids. Germline V gives CDR1 MNHNS, CDR2 SASEGT. In DNA form, the CDR3 reads TGTGCCAGCAGTGACAAAGGACTAGCGGTATACAATGAGCAGTTCTTC. As protein: CASSDKGLAVYNEQFF.

The sample holds a few counts of this clonotype. This CDR3 is CSVEDLFGYTF. In DNA form, the CDR3 reads TGCAGCGTTGAAGATCTGTTTGGCTACACCTTC. The J gene is TRBJ1-2, the V gene TRBV29-1; D not resolved. Trimming removed 0 bases at V and 7 bases at J, with 6 bases between. The germline CDR1 and CDR2 sequences are SQVTM and ANQGSEA. The CDR3 is 11 amino acids.

This clonotype was detected only a few times. The CDR3 DNA follows: TGTGCCAGCAGTCTGACTTTTGGGACGCTAAACGAGCAGTACTTC. This translates into CASSLTFGTLNEQYF. V usage is TRBV27 and J usage is TRBJ2-7; D possibly matches TRBD1 or TRBD2 (5 bases each). The germline V gene has CDR1 MNHEY and CDR2 SMNVEV (reference sequence). V lost 5 bases to trimming and J lost 5 bases, with 19 bases between them. CDR3 length: 15 amino acids.

This clonotype has just a few counts. The chain joins TRBV5-5 to TRBJ2-3; D remains unclear. CDR1 is SGHKS and CDR2 is YYEKEE in the germline V gene (reference sequence). This CDR3 has 15 amino acids. Trimming shortened V by 2 bases and J by 2 bases, and 12 bases separated the two germline ends. CDR3 nucleotides: TGTGCCAGCAGCTTCTCCCCAGGTTTCACAGATACGCAGTATTTT. This translates into CASSFSPGFTDTQYF.

This clonotype showed up just a few times. The rearrangement uses TRBV5-1 and TRBJ2-1; D may be TRBD2 (7 bases). Germline V CDR1 and CDR2: SGHRS, YFSETQ. V was pared by 4 bases and J by 5 bases, with 16 bases between. CDR3 size: 15 residues. The CDR3 reads CASSPGWGGHNEQFF. Written as DNA, the CDR3 is TGCGCCAGCAGCCCTGGATGGGGGGGCCACAATGAGCAGTTCTTC.

This clonotype was counted only a few times. The J gene is TRBJ1-1, the V gene TRBV28, with TRBD1 matching 9 bases. This CDR3 comprises 15 residues. Germline V CDR1 and CDR2: MDHEN, SYDVKM. Unmatched junction bases numbered 6, after V lost 7 bases and J lost 0 bases. DNA for the CDR3: TGTGCCAGCATATCTCGGACAGGGGTGAACACTGAAGCTTTCTTT. It translates to CASISRTGVNTEAFF.

Note on this clonotype: This clone may be a read error of a much larger clone one base away. The V call is TRBV4-1, the J call TRBJ2-7; D remains unclear. Trimming removed 1 base from V and 7 bases from J, with 17 bases in between. This CDR3 contains 15 residues. CDR1 and CDR2 (germline): MGHRA, YSYEKL. Here the CDR3 DNA reads TGCGCCAGCAGCCAAGGAGGTAACTCCATGAGGGAGCAGTACTTC. Its translation is CASSQGGNSMREQYF.

The gene calls are TRBV5-6 and TRBJ2-5, with D maybe TRBD2 (7 bases). The better agreement between TRBJ2-7 and the DNA end casts doubt on the J call. Germline lookup yields CDR1 SGHDT and CDR2 YYEEEE. The CDR3 covers 16 residues. The chain's CDR3 is CASSPAGAGDTYEQYF. The CDR3 nucleotides read TGTGCCAGCAGCCCCGCGGGGGCAGGGGATACCTACGAGCAGTACTTC.

This clonotype was counted between two and nine times. V gene TRBV20-1 combines with J gene TRBJ2-5; 7 nucleotides line up with TRBD1. The CDR3 sequence is 15 residues long. Germline V CDR1 and CDR2: DFQATT, SNEGSKA (reference sequence). J gave up 3 bases and V 6 bases, and 13 bases lay outside the gene matches. As DNA, the CDR3 is TGCAGTGCCACATCCCCTGACAGGGTTGAAGAGACCCAGTACTTC. Translated: CSATSPDRVEETQYF.

The chain links TRBV12-3 or TRBV12-4 to TRBJ1-1, with D perhaps TRBD1 (6 bases). This CDR3 is 14 amino acids long. V was pared by 1 base and J by 11 bases, with 17 bases between. CDR3 sequence reads: CASSLVARGGDAFF. The CDR3 nucleotides are TGTGCCAGCAGTTTAGTAGCTCGTGGGGGCGACGCTTTCTTT.

The V gene is TRBV28, the J gene TRBJ2-3; 12 positions match TRBD2. J gave up 5 bases and V 6 bases, and 9 bases lay outside the gene matches. The CDR3 has 16 amino acids. Germline-derived CDR1 and CDR2 are MDHEN and SYDVKM. CDR3 sequence: CASSETSGRVRDTQYF. CDR3 coding DNA: TGTGCCAGCAGCGAGACTAGCGGGAGAGTGAGAGATACGCAGTATTTT.

The CDR3, as DNA: TGTGCCACCAGCAGCCCAGCGCACCAAGAGACCCAGTACTTC. It codes for CATSSPAHQETQYF. The chain carries TRBV15 and TRBJ2-5; D gene ambiguous. The length of the CDR3 is 14 residues. V lost 3 bases and J 0 bases, leaving 8 bases between the germline ends. Per germline, CDR1 LNHNV and CDR2 YYDKDF (reference sequence).

In the case of this clonotype: A junction boundary mismatches the germline segment, possibly from a read error. The chain has TRBV6-5 and TRBJ1-2, with TRBD1 matching 7 bases. CDR3 length equals 13 residues. The V gene's germline CDR1 is MNHEY and CDR2 SVGAGI. The CDR3 DNA sequence: TGTGCCAGCAGTTCCCGACAGGGTGGTGGCTACGCCTTC. This sequence encodes CASSSRQGGGYAF.

This sequence joins TRBV5-6 and TRBJ2-5; D ambiguous. The germline gives CDR1 SGHDT, CDR2 YYEEEE. The CDR3 is made up of 11 amino acids. Trimming stripped 4 bases from V and 6 bases from J, with 7 bases between. The CDR3 reads CASSLSQTQYF. CDR3 in DNA: TGTGCCAGCAGCCTTAGTCAGACCCAGTACTTC.

This clonotype appeared a single time. The CDR3 region has the DNA TGCGCCAGCAGCCACGACCTGACAGGGACTAACACTGAAGCTTTCTTT. Translated, it gives CASSHDLTGTNTEAFF. V usage is TRBV4-1 and J usage is TRBJ1-1, with 7 nucleotides matching TRBD1. The CDR3 spans 16 residues. Germline V gene lookup returns CDR1 MGHRA and CDR2 YSYEKL. V lost 3 bases and J lost 2; bases outside the gene matches: 9.

Only a few counts were recorded for this clonotype. V usage is TRBV6-5 and J usage is TRBJ2-5, with D perhaps TRBD1 (6 bases). The tail of the sequence fits TRBJ2-7 better, so the J call may be wrong. This CDR3 contains 15 residues. The V gene's germline CDR1 is MNHEY and CDR2 SVGAGI. CDR3 sequence (DNA): TGTGCCAGCAGCTACGGGACACCCAGCTCCTACGAGCAGTACTTC. This sequence encodes CASSYGTPSSYEQYF.

This chain joins TRBV5-1 and TRBJ2-4; D gene uncertain. Germline CDR1 SGHRS, CDR2 YFSETQ. The CDR3 is made up of 14 amino acids. With 3 bases removed from V and 7 bases from J, the gap between germline ends came to 14 bases. CDR3 bases: TGCGCCAGCAGCTCTTCTTCTTGGCGGAACATTCAGTACTTC. This encodes CASSSSSWRNIQYF.

Turning to this clonotype: Because it lacks the conserved phenylalanine or tryptophan at the end, this CDR3 is likely a read error. The chain carries TRBV5-5 and TRBJ1-2; no clear D. The CDR3 loop spans 11 amino acids. The germline gives CDR1 SGHKS, CDR2 YYEKEE (reference sequence). Trimming stripped 4 bases from V and 8 bases from J, with 9 bases between. This CDR3 is CASSMVVGYTI. The CDR3 bases are TGTGCCAGCAGCATGGTTGTCGGCTACACCATC.

This clonotype was counted between two and nine times. The chain joins TRBV3-1 to TRBJ2-7; D is uncertain. The CDR3 loop spans 14 amino acids. The germline gives CDR1 LGHDT, CDR2 YNNKEL (reference sequence). With 3 bases removed from V and 5 bases from J, the gap between germline ends came to 14 bases. The CDR3 sequence is CASSHRARTDEQYF. CDR3 bases: TGTGCCAGCAGCCATCGTGCCAGAACCGACGAGCAGTACTTC.

The J gene is TRBJ2-3, the V gene TRBV7-9, with no clear D. Trimming took 6 bases from V and 2 from J, leaving 12 bases between them. The V gene's germline CDR1 is SEHNR and CDR2 FQNEAQ (reference sequence). The CDR3 extends over 14 amino acids. This CDR3 reads CASSFSAVTDTQYF. CDR3 sequence (DNA): TGTGCCAGCAGTTTCTCGGCCGTCACAGATACGCAGTATTTT.

The CDR3 bases are TGTGCCAGCGGGGACAACCTGGTTAAGCAGTACTTC. Its translation: CASGDNLVKQYF. The rearrangement links TRBV11-2 to TRBJ2-7; D is perhaps TRBD1 (6 bases). CDR1 and CDR2 from the germline V gene are SGHAT and FQNNGV. The CDR3 extends over 12 amino acids. V was shortened by 8 bases and J by 8 bases, with 16 bases between the two germline ends.

V usage is TRBV28 and J usage is TRBJ2-1; D is perhaps TRBD2 (5 bases). V lost 8 bases to trimming and J lost 0 bases, with 14 bases between them. Germline loops: CDR1 MDHEN, CDR2 SYDVKM. The CDR3 runs 15 residues. CDR3 DNA sequence: TGTGCCAGCGGAATACTAGTTCACTCCTACAATGAGCAGTTCTTC. Translated, it gives CASGILVHSYNEQFF.

This clonotype came up a few times. The chain is built from TRBV28 and TRBJ1-2, with D uncertain. Looked up from germline, CDR1 is MDHEN and CDR2 is SYDVKM. This CDR3 comprises 15 residues. The ends were cut back, 4 bases at V and 0 bases at J, with 12 bases in the middle. Here the CDR3 reads CASSSPRIANYGYTF. CDR3 nucleotide sequence: TGTGCCAGCAGTTCCCCGAGGATCGCTAACTATGGCTACACCTTC.

This clonotype was counted a few times. The gene calls are TRBV10-3 and TRBJ1-4, with TRBD1 matching 8 bases. CDR3 length: 15 residues. Germline V gene lookup returns CDR1 ENHRY and CDR2 SYGVKD. J gave up 7 bases and V 6 bases, and 10 bases lay outside the gene matches. The chain's CDR3 is CAIRENRGEGEKLFF. In DNA form, the CDR3 reads TGTGCCATCAGAGAGAACAGGGGGGAGGGTGAAAAACTGTTTTTT.

In this sample, this clonotype turned up a few times. The genes are TRBV3-1 and TRBJ2-7; 10 nucleotides line up with TRBD2. The length of the CDR3 is 17 residues. Germline V gene lookup returns CDR1 LGHDT and CDR2 YNNKEL (reference sequence). J gave up 3 bases and V 3 bases, and 11 bases lay outside the gene matches. The CDR3 DNA reads as TGTGCCAGCAGCCACACCTATAGACTAGCGGGTTTCTACGAGCAGTACTTC. This gives the protein CASSHTYRLAGFYEQYF.

This clonotype occurred once. A junction end diverges from the germline sequence, so it may reflect a read error. This chain connects TRBV7-9 to TRBJ1-1; 8 bases map to TRBD1. CDR1 is SEHNR, CDR2 FQNEAQ, per germline (reference sequence). The CDR3 has 16 amino acids. The CDR3 DNA follows: TGTGCCAGCAGCCGTTATCAGGGGGCTAAGAACGCTGAAGCTTTCTTT. Translation: CASSRYQGAKNAEAFF.

V is TRBV27 and J is TRBJ1-2; D not certain. CDR1 is MNHEY, CDR2 SMNVEV, per germline (reference sequence). The CDR3 is 15 amino acids. Between the trimmed V and J ends, which lost 2 bases and 4 bases, there was a span of 14 bases. The CDR3 sequence is CASSLRETASYGYTF. CDR3 DNA: TGTGCCAGCAGTTTACGAGAGACGGCAAGCTATGGCTACACCTTC.

J is TRBJ1-2 and V is TRBV11-2; TRBD1 matches at 7 bases. The germline CDR1 and CDR2 sequences are SGHAT and FQNNGV. The CDR3 sequence is 13 residues long. With V trimmed by 5 bases and J by 6 bases, 6 bases remained unmatched. The CDR3 nucleotides are TGTGCCAGCAGCACCTTAGGGGGCGATGGCTACACCTTC. Encoded protein: CASSTLGGDGYTF.